This T cell receptor beta chain appears in the sequencing data of a study of blood T cells in healthy people across ages. With 5 bases removed from V and 4 bases from J, the gap between germline ends came to 14 bases. CDR1 and CDR2 (germline): SEHNR, FQNEAQ (reference sequence). The CDR3 contains 14 residues. The second PCR ran roughly 7 to 12 cycles with a sample-barcoded 5' primer and J-beta primers. TCRdb reprocessed the 5' RACE reads via MiXCR and lists one record per CDR3 protein. The sample includes 700,000 to 900,000 distinct CDR3 sequences, 53% of them seen just once. Per sample, a minimum of 6 million PBMCs were isolated. Only a few counts were recorded for this clonotype.

The source of this sequence is a man older than 75 in good health. The sequencing input was blood. The V call is TRBV7-9, the J call TRBJ1-1; possible D gene TRBD1, 5 bases. The CDR3 DNA follows: TGTGCCAGCAGCACCAATCGGGGGGGCACTGAAGCTTTCTTT. As protein: CASSTNRGGTEAFF. The full variable domain, with the rest looked up from reference TRBV7-9 and TRBJ1-1, is DTGVSQNPRHKITKRGQNVTFRCDPISEHNRLYWYRQTLGQGPEFLTYFQNEAQLEKSRLLSDRFSAERPKGSFSTLEIQRTEQGDSAMYLCASSTNRGGTEAFFGQGTRLTVV.